This is a list of T cell receptor beta chains from one sample in a study of CD8 T cells in ankylosing spondylitis. From the 5' RACE reads, TCRdb called clonotypes with MiXCR, one entry per CDR3 protein. The sample lists roughly 700,000 distinct CDR3 sequences; 19% were seen once. Source material: blood, either unsorted or a sorted T cell fraction (not recorded which). The receptor source for this set is a male donor with ankylosing spondylitis. Both conserved end residues are part of each CDR3. The D gene is left open where the match is weak. Clone size is shown for a subset of rows, as once, few, many or a class of expanded clone.

clone_size j_call v_call d_call cdr3_aa cdr3_nt
few TRBJ2-2 TRBV10-2 . CASTLDKYTGELFF TGCGCCAGCACCTTGGACAAATACACCGGGGAGCTGTTTTTT
many TRBJ1-2 TRBV7-2 . CASSLGQGSYGYTF TGTGCCAGCAGCTTAGGGCAGGGAAGCTATGGCTACACCTTC
few TRBJ2-1 TRBV12-3/TRBV12-4 . CASSLGRGGGGEQFF TGTGCCAGCAGTTTAGGTCGAGGAGGGGGCGGGGAGCAGTTCTTC
. TRBJ1-5 TRBV10-3 . CAISESGGAQPQHF TGTGCCATCAGTGAGTCCGGCGGGGCCCAGCCCCAGCATTTT
. TRBJ2-3 TRBV20-1 . CSAGEGGSDTQYF TGCAGTGCGGGGGAGGGGGGTTCAGATACGCAGTATTTT
few TRBJ2-7 TRBV11-2 . CASKWAGATSYEQYF TGTGCCAGCAAGTGGGCGGGGGCCACCTCCTACGAGCAGTACTTC
few TRBJ2-7 TRBV5-1 . CASSLVEGDYEQYF TGCGCCAGCAGCTTGGTGGAGGGAGACTACGAGCAGTACTTC
. TRBJ1-1 TRBV20-1 TRBD1 CSAREQGGNTEAFF TGCAGTGCTAGAGAGCAAGGGGGCAACACTGAAGCTTTCTTT
. TRBJ2-1 TRBV7-9 . CASSFVGVPYNEQFF TGTGCCAGCAGCTTCGTCGGGGTCCCCTACAATGAGCAGTTCTTC
. TRBJ1-5 TRBV20-1 . CSARDLDRRNQHQHF TGCAGTGCTAGAGATCTGGACAGACGCAATCAGCACCAGCATTTT
. TRBJ2-4 TRBV28 TRBD2 CASSFGLAEKYF TGTGCCAGCAGTTTCGGACTAGCGGAGAAGTACTTC
. TRBJ2-1 TRBV5-1 . CASSYGPVRGEQFF TGCGCCAGCAGCTACGGGCCAGTGAGGGGTGAGCAGTTCTTC
. TRBJ1-3 TRBV18 . CASSPATESSGNTIYF TGTGCCAGCTCACCAGCGACGGAAAGCTCTGGAAACACCATATATTTT
few TRBJ1-4 TRBV29-1 . CSVGPSNEKLFF TGCAGCGTTGGGCCCTCTAATGAAAAACTGTTTTTT
. TRBJ1-2 TRBV6-8 . CASSYSSLSYTF TGTGCCAGCAGTTACTCGAGCCTTAGCTACACCTTC
. TRBJ2-1 TRBV7-9 . CASSSQTGTPYNEQFF TGTGCCAGCAGCTCCCAGACCGGGACACCTTACAATGAGCAGTTCTTC
. TRBJ1-4 TRBV29-1 . CSVEEEKLFF TGCAGCGTTGAAGAAGAAAAACTGTTTTTT